The 24 T cell receptor beta chains given below trace back to one sample, sequenced in a study of cytomegalovirus exposure and HLA in healthy donors. With 60 Vbeta and 13 Jbeta primers, the PCR was carried out. Clones were sequenced by immunoSEQ multiplex PCR, and TCRdb holds only the in-frame ones, with some missing. The sample yields around 110,000 clones, 79% seen once. The sequenced material came from PBMCs. The source is a man under 40 in good health and CMV-seropositive.

The chain joins TRBV2 to TRBJ1-3; 7 positions agree with TRBD1. J gave up 6 bases and V 6 bases, and 8 bases lay outside the gene matches. The CDR3 runs to 14 residues. Germline V gene data show CDR1 as SNHLY and CDR2 as FYNNEI. CDR3 nucleotides: TGTGCCAGCAGGTACGGGACAGCAGAAAACACCATATATTTT. Protein product: CASRYGTAENTIYF.

The CDR3, as DNA: TGTGCCAGCAGTGACAATCGCAATCAGCCCCAGCATTTT. This gives the protein CASSDNRNQPQHF. The chain combines TRBV2 with TRBJ1-5, with D uncertain. From germline, CDR1 is SNHLY and CDR2 FYNNEI. The CDR3 consists of 13 residues. V lost 3 bases to trimming and J lost 2 bases, with 5 bases between them.

V gene TRBV7-8 combines with J gene TRBJ2-3; possibly TRBD2 for D (6 bases). The CDR3 runs 18 residues. Trimming stripped 5 bases from V and 0 bases from J, with 21 bases between. Germline CDR1 SGHVS, CDR2 FQNEAQ. Here the CDR3 reads CASSPLGGAGRSTDTQYF. CDR3 sequence (DNA): TGTGCCAGCAGCCCCCTCGGCGGGGCGGGGAGGAGCACAGATACGCAGTATTTT.

The chain joins TRBV19 to TRBJ1-5; D is perhaps TRBD1 (5 bases). Trimming pared 4 bases from V and 4 bases from J, leaving 11 bases between. CDR1 is LNHDA and CDR2 is SQIVND in the germline V gene (reference sequence). The CDR3 loop spans 14 amino acids. The CDR3 sequence: CASSKQGLNQPQHF. CDR3 bases: TGTGCCAGTAGTAAGCAGGGATTGAATCAGCCCCAGCATTTT.

The gene calls are TRBV18 and TRBJ2-5, with D possibly matching TRBD2 (5 bases). Per germline, CDR1 KGHSH and CDR2 LQKENI. Between the trimmed V and J ends, which lost 6 bases and 5 bases, there was a span of 16 bases. The CDR3 is 14 residues long. The CDR3 sequence is CASSLNGVYETQYF. CDR3 nucleotide sequence: TGTGCCAGCTCCCTCAACGGGGTTTACGAGACCCAGTACTTC.

This clone was picked up one time. The V gene is TRBV27, the J gene TRBJ2-5, with TRBD1 matching over 9 bases. The J call may be incorrect, as the DNA end agrees better with TRBJ2-7. The CDR3 length is 14 residues. Looked up from germline, CDR1 is MNHEY and CDR2 is SMNVEV (reference sequence). The CDR3 loop is CASSSDRGNHEQYF. In DNA form, the CDR3 reads TGTGCCAGCAGCTCGGACAGGGGAAACCACGAGCAGTACTTC.

The rearrangement joins TRBV4-3 to TRBJ1-1; no clear D. With 3 bases removed from V and 0 bases from J, the gap between germline ends came to 8 bases. Germline-derived CDR1 and CDR2 are LGHNA and YSLEER. This CDR3 contains 14 residues. The CDR3 DNA reads as TGCGCCAGCAGCCAGGAGGTTTTGAACACTGAAGCTTTCTTT. Amino acid sequence: CASSQEVLNTEAFF.

The chain is built from TRBV6-1 and TRBJ1-2; no clear D. V gave up 2 bases and J gave up 8 bases, with 12 bases separating them. The CDR3 totals 13 residues. CDR1 and CDR2 from the germline V gene are MNHNS and SASEGT. The CDR3 loop is CASSETAGLGYTF. CDR3 coding DNA: TGTGCCAGCAGTGAAACGGCGGGTCTCGGCTACACCTTC.

The chain links TRBV29-1 to TRBJ1-1; D is ambiguous. CDR3 length: 15 amino acids. Trimming stripped 6 bases from V and 4 bases from J, with 21 bases between. CDR1 is SQVTM, CDR2 ANQGSEA, per germline. Here the CDR3 DNA reads TGCAGCGTCAGAAGGTCGGGTTGGAGGAGCACTGAAGCTTTCTTT. It translates to CSVRRSGWRSTEAFF.

V gene TRBV19 combines with J gene TRBJ1-1; the D is unclear. Germline CDR1 is LNHDA and CDR2 is SQIVND (reference sequence). This CDR3 has 16 amino acids. V lost 3 bases to trimming and J lost 1 base, with 15 bases between them. Written as DNA, the CDR3 is TGTGCCAGTAGTATCCAACTCATTCTTGAGAACACTGAAGCTTTCTTT. This sequence encodes CASSIQLILENTEAFF.

The chain employs TRBV29-1 and TRBJ2-3, with TRBD2 matching over 12 bases. Germline CDR1 SQVTM, CDR2 ANQGSEA. V shed 6 bases and J 6 bases; nucleotides not matched to a gene: 10. There are 15 residues in the CDR3. The CDR3 region is CSVAGTSGPMDTQYF. Here the CDR3 DNA reads TGCAGCGTCGCAGGGACTAGCGGGCCCATGGATACGCAGTATTTT.

The gene calls are TRBV2 and TRBJ2-1; D may be TRBD1 (5 bases). Trimming cost V 6 bases and J 0 bases, with 15 bases left between them. Germline V gene data show CDR1 as SNHLY and CDR2 as FYNNEI. The length of the CDR3 is 16 residues. In nucleotides, the CDR3 is TGTGCCAGCAGAGGGGAAAATCTTATCTCCTACAATGAGCAGTTCTTC. This encodes CASRGENLISYNEQFF.

This chain uses TRBV27 with TRBJ2-3, with unresolved D. V dropped 4 bases and J dropped 0 bases, with 11 bases sitting between them. In germline, CDR1 is MNHEY, CDR2 SMNVEV (reference sequence). This CDR3 is built from 15 residues. CDR3 amino acids: CASSSPGGSTDTQYF. DNA for the CDR3: TGTGCCAGCAGTTCCCCCGGCGGTAGCACAGATACGCAGTATTTT.

This chain connects TRBV5-1 to TRBJ1-4, with D possibly being TRBD1 (6 bases). Trimming took off 2 bases at V and 5 bases at J, with 13 bases between the two ends. This CDR3 is 15 amino acids long. Germline CDR1 reads SGHRS; CDR2 reads YFSETQ. The CDR3 is CASSFQGQVNEKLFF. CDR3 bases: TGCGCCAGCAGCTTCCAGGGACAAGTAAATGAAAAACTGTTTTTT. Supplemented by reference TRBV5-1 and TRBJ1-4, the full variable domain reads KAGVTQTPRYLIKTRGQQVTLSCSPISGHRSVSWYQQTPGQGLQFLFEYFSETQRNKGNFPGRFSGRQFSNSRSEMNVSTLELGDSALYLCASSFQGQVNEKLFFGSGTQLSVL.

The gene calls are TRBV7-9 and TRBJ2-3, with 10 bases fitting TRBD1. CDR3 length: 15 residues. The junction had 8 bases not matched to a gene; V was cut back by 5 bases and J by 6 bases. Germline CDR1 is SEHNR and CDR2 is FQNEAQ (reference sequence). As DNA, the CDR3 is TGTGCCAGCAGCGCTGGACAGGGGGTCCCCGATACGCAGTATTTT. Translating it yields CASSAGQGVPDTQYF.

This sequence joins TRBV5-4 and TRBJ2-1; TRBD2 matches 12 bases. V lost 5 bases and J lost 3; bases outside the gene matches: 9. Germline CDR1 reads SGHNT; CDR2 reads YYREEE (reference sequence). This CDR3 is built from 17 residues. The CDR3 nucleotides are TGTGCCAGCAGTAAATCTAGCGGGAGGGCCTACTACAATGAGCAGTTCTTC. This translates into CASSKSSGRAYYNEQFF.

This rearrangement joins TRBV30 to TRBJ1-6, with a tentative D call TRBD1 (5 bases). Germline values: CDR1 GTSNPN, CDR2 SVGIG (reference sequence). The CDR3 spans 14 residues. Trimming stripped 4 bases from V and 9 bases from J, with 16 bases between. CDR3 bases: TGTGCCTGGAATCGGGGGGGGTCCGGTTCACCCCTCCACTTT. Residues: CAWNRGGSGSPLHF.

A word on this clone: One end of the junction fails to match germline, which may point to a read error. The chain recombines TRBV6-1 with TRBJ2-6; possible D gene TRBD1, 5 bases. The CDR3 is made up of 14 amino acids. Per the germline V gene, CDR1 is MNHNS and CDR2 is SASEGT. CDR3 residues: CASSVSPGANGLTF. CDR3 DNA sequence: TGTGCCAGCAGTGTTAGCCCTGGGGCCAACGGCCTGACTTTC.

This clone was counted a few times. The chain couples TRBV11-2 to TRBJ2-5, with D maybe TRBD2 (5 bases). The CDR3 is made up of 15 amino acids. V lost 6 bases and J lost 1, with 15 bases in between. Germline loops: CDR1 SGHAT, CDR2 FQNNGV. This CDR3 reads CASRSLRGSQETQYF. CDR3 DNA sequence: TGTGCCAGCAGGTCCCTCCGGGGTTCCCAAGAGACCCAGTACTTC. Filled out from reference TRBV11-2 and TRBJ2-5, the complete variable domain reads EAGVAQSPRYKIIEKRQSVAFWCNPISGHATLYWYQQILGQGPKLLIQFQNNGVVDDSQLPKDRFSAERLKGVDSTLKIQPAKLEDSAVYLCASRSLRGSQETQYFGPGTRLLVL.

This clone came up a few times. A read error may account for a junction end that differs from germline. The chain links TRBV7-9 to TRBJ2-5, with a possible D match to TRBD1 (6 bases). Per the germline V gene, CDR1 is SEHNR and CDR2 is FQNEAQ (reference sequence). The CDR3 contains 13 residues. The CDR3 region is CSSSFTGLETQYF. The CDR3 nucleotides read TGTTCCAGCAGCTTTACAGGGCTAGAGACCCAGTACTTC. The full variable domain, with the rest looked up from reference TRBV7-9 and TRBJ2-5, is DTGVSQNPRHKITKRGQNVTFRCDPISEHNRLYWYRQTLGQGPEFLTYFQNEAQLEKSRLLSDRFSAERPKGSFSTLEIQRTEQGDSAMYLCSSSFTGLETQYFGPGTRLLVL.

V gene TRBV11-1 combines with J gene TRBJ2-7, with D possibly TRBD2 on 6 matching bases. The V end lost 5 bases, the J end lost 2 bases, and 13 bases lay between the germline ends. From germline, CDR1 is SGHAT and CDR2 FQDESV (reference sequence). The CDR3 contains 14 residues. The CDR3, as DNA: TGTGCCAGCAGCCAAGGGACGGGGGCCTACGAGCAGTACTTC. This encodes CASSQGTGAYEQYF.

This clone was detected only once. The chain carries TRBV4-1 and TRBJ2-7, with 11 bases matching TRBD2. The CDR3 is made up of 15 amino acids. Germline V lookup: CDR1 MGHRA, CDR2 YSYEKL. The ends lost 3 bases at V and 3 bases at J; junction bases unmatched: 4. The CDR3 DNA sequence: TGCGCCAGCAGCCACGAAGGGACTAGCGGCTACGAGCAGTACTTC. Its protein product is CASSHEGTSGYEQYF.

The V and J genes are TRBV29-1 and TRBJ2-3, with a weak D call TRBD2 (5 bases). V lost 1 base to trimming and J lost 3 bases, with 5 bases between them. Germline V CDR1 and CDR2: SQVTM, ANQGSEA. The CDR3 is made up of 12 amino acids. CDR3: CSVEVATDTQYF. The CDR3 region has the DNA TGCAGCGTTGAAGTAGCGACAGATACGCAGTATTTT.

The chain is built from TRBV9 and TRBJ1-2; D is possibly TRBD1 (5 bases). With 0 bases removed from V and 4 bases from J, the gap between germline ends came to 13 bases. The CDR3 runs 15 residues. Germline V gene sequence: CDR1 SGDLS, CDR2 YYNGEE. The CDR3 sequence is CASSVELLGLYGYTF. The CDR3 bases are TGTGCCAGCAGCGTAGAATTATTGGGACTCTATGGCTACACCTTC.